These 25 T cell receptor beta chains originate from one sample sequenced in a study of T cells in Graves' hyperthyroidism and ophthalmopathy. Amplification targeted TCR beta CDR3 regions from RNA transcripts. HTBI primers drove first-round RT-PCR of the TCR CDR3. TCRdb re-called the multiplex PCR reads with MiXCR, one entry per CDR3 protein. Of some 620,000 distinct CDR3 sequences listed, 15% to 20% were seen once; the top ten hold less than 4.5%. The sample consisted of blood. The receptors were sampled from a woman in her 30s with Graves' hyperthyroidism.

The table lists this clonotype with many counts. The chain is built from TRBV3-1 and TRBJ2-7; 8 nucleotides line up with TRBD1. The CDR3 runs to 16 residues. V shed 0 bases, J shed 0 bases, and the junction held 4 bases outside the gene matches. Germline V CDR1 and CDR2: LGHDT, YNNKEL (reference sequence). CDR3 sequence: CASSQEGDRSSYEQYF. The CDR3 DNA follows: TGTGCCAGCAGCCAAGAAGGGGACAGGTCCTCCTACGAGCAGTACTTC.

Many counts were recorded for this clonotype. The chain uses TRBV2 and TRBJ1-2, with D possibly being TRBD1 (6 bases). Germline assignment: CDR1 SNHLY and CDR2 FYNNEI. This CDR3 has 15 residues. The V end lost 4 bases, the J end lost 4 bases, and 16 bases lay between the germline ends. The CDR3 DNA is TGTGCCAGCAGTGGTCAGAGGGGGGTCTTCTATGGCTACACCTTC. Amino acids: CASSGQRGVFYGYTF.

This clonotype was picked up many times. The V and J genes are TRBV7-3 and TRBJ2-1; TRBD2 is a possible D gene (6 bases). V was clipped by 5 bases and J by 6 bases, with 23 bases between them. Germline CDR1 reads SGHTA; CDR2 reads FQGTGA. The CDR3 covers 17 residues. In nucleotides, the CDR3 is TGTGCCAGCAGCCAGCAGGTCGGGGCGGGAACCCCCAATGAGCAGTTCTTC. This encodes CASSQQVGAGTPNEQFF.

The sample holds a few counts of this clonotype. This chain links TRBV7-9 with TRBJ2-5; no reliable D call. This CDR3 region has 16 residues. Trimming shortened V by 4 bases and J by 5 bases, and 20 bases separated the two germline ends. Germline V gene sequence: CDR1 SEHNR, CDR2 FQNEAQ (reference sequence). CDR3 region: CASSSLPAAAGETQYF. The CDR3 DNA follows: TGTGCCAGCAGCTCTCTTCCTGCGGCGGCTGGGGAGACCCAGTACTTC.

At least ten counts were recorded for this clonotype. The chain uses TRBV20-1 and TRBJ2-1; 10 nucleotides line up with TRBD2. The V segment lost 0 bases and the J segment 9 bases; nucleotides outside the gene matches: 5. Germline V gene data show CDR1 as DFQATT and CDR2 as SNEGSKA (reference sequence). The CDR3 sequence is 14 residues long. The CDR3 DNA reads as TGCAGTGCTAGAGAGGGGCTAGCGGGAGCTGAGCAGTTCTTC. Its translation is CSAREGLAGAEQFF.

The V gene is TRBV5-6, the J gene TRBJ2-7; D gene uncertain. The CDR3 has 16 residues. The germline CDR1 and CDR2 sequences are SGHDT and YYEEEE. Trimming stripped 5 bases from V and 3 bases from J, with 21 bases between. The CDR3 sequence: CASSSRPHTENYEQYF. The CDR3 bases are TGTGCCAGCAGTTCAAGACCACACACAGAGAACTACGAGCAGTACTTC.

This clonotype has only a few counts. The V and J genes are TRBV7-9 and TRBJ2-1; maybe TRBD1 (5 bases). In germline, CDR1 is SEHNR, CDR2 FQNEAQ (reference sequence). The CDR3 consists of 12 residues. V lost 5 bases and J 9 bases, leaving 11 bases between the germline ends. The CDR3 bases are TGTGCCAGCAGCAGGGGTCAGGGTGAGCAGTTCTTC. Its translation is CASSRGQGEQFF.

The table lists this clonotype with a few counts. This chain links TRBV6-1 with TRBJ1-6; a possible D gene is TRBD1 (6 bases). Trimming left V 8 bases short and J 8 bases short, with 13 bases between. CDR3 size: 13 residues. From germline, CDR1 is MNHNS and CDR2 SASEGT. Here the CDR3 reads CASRTTGYSPLHF. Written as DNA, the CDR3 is TGTGCCAGCCGAACGACAGGATATTCACCCCTCCACTTT.

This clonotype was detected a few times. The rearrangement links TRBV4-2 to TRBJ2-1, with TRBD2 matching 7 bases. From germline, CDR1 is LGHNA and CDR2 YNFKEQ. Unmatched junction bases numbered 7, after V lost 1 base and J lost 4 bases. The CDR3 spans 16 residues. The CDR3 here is CASSQAGASGYNEQFF. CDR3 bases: TGTGCCAGCAGCCAAGCGGGAGCTAGCGGTTACAATGAGCAGTTCTTC.

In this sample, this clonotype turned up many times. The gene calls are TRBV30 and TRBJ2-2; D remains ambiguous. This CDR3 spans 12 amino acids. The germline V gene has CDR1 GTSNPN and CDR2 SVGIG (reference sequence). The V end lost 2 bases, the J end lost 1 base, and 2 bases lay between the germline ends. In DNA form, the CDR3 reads TGTGCCTGGAGTATGAACACCGGGGAGCTGTTTTTT. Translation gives CAWSMNTGELFF.

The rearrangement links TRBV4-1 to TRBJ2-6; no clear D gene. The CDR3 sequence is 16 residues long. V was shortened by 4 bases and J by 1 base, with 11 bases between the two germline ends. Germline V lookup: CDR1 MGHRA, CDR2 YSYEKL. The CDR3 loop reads CASSLILGSGANVLTF. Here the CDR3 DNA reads TGCGCCAGCAGCCTAATATTGGGATCTGGGGCCAACGTCCTGACTTTC.

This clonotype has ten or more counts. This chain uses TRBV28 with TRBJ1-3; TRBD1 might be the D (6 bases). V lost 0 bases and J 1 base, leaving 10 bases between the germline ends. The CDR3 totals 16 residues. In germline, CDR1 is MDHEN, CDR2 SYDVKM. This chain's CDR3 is CASSLWRGSSGNTIYF. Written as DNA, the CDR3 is TGTGCCAGCAGTTTATGGAGGGGGAGTTCTGGAAACACCATATATTTT.

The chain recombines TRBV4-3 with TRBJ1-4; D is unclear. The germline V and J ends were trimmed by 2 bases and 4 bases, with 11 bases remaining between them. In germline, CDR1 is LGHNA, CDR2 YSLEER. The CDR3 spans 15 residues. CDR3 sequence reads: CASSQSAQVNEKLFF. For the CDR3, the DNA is TGCGCCAGCAGCCAATCAGCCCAGGTTAATGAAAAACTGTTTTTT.

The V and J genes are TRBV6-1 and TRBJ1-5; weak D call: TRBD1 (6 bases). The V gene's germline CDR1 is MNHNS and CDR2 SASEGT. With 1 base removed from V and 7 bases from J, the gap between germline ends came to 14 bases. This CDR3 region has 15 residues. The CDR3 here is CASSEGQGWRQPQHF. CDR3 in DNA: TGTGCCAGCAGTGAAGGGCAGGGGTGGAGGCAGCCCCAGCATTTT.

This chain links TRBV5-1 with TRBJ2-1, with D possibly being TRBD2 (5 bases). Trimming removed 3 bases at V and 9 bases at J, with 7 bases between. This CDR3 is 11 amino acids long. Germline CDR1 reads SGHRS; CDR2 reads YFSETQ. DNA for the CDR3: TGCGCCAGCAGCTCTGAGGGTGAGCAGTTCTTC. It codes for CASSSEGEQFF.

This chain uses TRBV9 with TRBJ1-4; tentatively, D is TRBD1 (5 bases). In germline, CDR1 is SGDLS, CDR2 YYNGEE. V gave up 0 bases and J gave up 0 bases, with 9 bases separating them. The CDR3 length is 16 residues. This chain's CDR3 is CASSVGRGATNEKLFF. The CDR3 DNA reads TGTGCCAGCAGCGTAGGTAGGGGCGCAACTAATGAAAAACTGTTTTTT.

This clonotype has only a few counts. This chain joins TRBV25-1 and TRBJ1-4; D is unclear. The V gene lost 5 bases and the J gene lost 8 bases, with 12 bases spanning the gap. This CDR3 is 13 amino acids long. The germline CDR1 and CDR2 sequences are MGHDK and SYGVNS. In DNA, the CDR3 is TGTGCCAGCAGTAAGGATCGGAGAGAAAAACTGTTTTTT. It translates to CASSKDRREKLFF.

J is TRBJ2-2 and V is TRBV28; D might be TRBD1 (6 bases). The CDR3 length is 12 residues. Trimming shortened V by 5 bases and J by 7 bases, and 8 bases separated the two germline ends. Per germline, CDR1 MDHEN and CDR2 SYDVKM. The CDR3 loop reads CASSRGFGELFF. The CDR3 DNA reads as TGTGCCAGCAGTAGGGGGTTCGGGGAGCTGTTTTTT.

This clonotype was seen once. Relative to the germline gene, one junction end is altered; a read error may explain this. CDR3 coding DNA: TGTGCTAGCAGCTTAGAGTGGGTCCAGGGGGGCCCTGCGGGTGAGCAGTTCTTC. It translates to CASSLEWVQGGPAGEQFF. The chain has TRBV7-7 and TRBJ2-1; D is possibly TRBD1 (7 bases). CDR1 SSHAT and CDR2 FNYEAQ come from the germline V gene (reference sequence). This CDR3 has 18 amino acids.

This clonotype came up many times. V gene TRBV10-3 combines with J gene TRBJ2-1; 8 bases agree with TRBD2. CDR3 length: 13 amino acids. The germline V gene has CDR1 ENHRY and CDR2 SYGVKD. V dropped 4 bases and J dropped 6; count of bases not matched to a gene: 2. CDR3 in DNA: TGTGCCATCAGTGTCCTAGCGGGCAATGAGCAGTTCTTC. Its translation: CAISVLAGNEQFF.

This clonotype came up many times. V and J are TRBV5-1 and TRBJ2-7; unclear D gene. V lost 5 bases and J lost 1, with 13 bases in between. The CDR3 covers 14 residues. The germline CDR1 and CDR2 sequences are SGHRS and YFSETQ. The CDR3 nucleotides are TGCGCCAGCAGGAAGGGATCCCTATCCTACGAGCAGTACTTC. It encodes CASRKGSLSYEQYF.

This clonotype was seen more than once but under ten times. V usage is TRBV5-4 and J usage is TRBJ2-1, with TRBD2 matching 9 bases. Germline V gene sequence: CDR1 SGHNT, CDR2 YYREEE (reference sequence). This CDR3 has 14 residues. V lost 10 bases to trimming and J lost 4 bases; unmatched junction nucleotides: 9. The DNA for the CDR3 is TGTGCCTACAACCTGCTAGCGGGGTACAATGAGCAGTTCTTC. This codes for CAYNLLAGYNEQFF.

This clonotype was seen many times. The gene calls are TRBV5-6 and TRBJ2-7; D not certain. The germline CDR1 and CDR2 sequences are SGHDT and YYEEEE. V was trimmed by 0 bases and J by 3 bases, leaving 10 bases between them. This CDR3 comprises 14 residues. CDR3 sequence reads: CASSLAFANYEQYF. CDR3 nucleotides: TGTGCCAGCAGCTTGGCTTTTGCCAACTACGAGCAGTACTTC.

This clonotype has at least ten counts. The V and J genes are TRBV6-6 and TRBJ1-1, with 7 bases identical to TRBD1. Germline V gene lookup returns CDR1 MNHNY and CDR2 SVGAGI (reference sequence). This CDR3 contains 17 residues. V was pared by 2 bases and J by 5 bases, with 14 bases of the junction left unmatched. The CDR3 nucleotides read TGTGCCAGCAGTTACCCACCTACGACAGGGAGAGGGACTGAAGCTTTCTTT. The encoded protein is CASSYPPTTGRGTEAFF.

The CDR3 region is CAWGTSGIYEQYF. In nucleotides, the CDR3 is TGTGCCTGGGGGACTAGCGGGATCTACGAGCAGTACTTC. The chain is built from TRBV30 and TRBJ2-7; 13 bases line up with TRBD2. From germline, CDR1 is GTSNPN and CDR2 SVGIG (reference sequence). V trimming: 5 bases; J trimming: 3 bases; junction bases outside the gene matches: 1. CDR3 length: 13 residues.